The 18 T cell receptor beta chains below come from one sample, sequenced in a study of CD8 T cells in seronegative destructive rheumatoid arthritis. The table came from immunoSEQ multiplex PCR; TCRdb's copy has only in-frame clones and leaves some out. The profile shows 10,000 to 15,000 clones, less than 90% of them singletons. Sequencing was performed on CD8+ T cells from blood. The receptors originated from a woman aged 30 to 50 with seronegative destructive rheumatoid arthritis.

The rearrangement uses TRBV7-9 and TRBJ1-1; D is unresolved. Per germline, CDR1 SEHNR and CDR2 FQNEAQ (reference sequence). This CDR3 is built from 17 residues. V was cut by 0 bases and J by 0 bases, with 14 bases left in between. The CDR3 bases are TGTGCCAGCAGCTTAGCGTTTTCAGGATTAATGAACACTGAAGCTTTCTTT. This translates into CASSLAFSGLMNTEAFF.

The V and J genes are TRBV27 and TRBJ2-1, with D possibly matching TRBD1 (5 bases). Germline CDR1 reads MNHEY; CDR2 reads SMNVEV (reference sequence). The germline V and J ends were trimmed by 6 bases and 7 bases, with 16 bases remaining between them. The CDR3 runs to 14 residues. For the CDR3, the DNA is TGTGCCAGCAGGGTTCAGGGTGATAAGAATGAGCAGTTCTTC. This gives the protein CASRVQGDKNEQFF.

In its sample, this clone was seen once. The chain carries TRBV7-6 and TRBJ1-6; 7 nucleotides line up with TRBD1. Germline CDR1 is SGHVS and CDR2 is FNYEAQ. The CDR3 contains 15 residues. V was clipped by 0 bases and J by 10 bases; unmatched bases: 6. In nucleotides, the CDR3 is TGTGCCAGCAGCTTAGCGTGGCAGGGGGAATCACCCCTCCACTTT. It codes for CASSLAWQGESPLHF.

The chain links TRBV28 to TRBJ2-3, with a tentative D call TRBD2 (5 bases). V lost 5 bases to trimming and J lost 8 bases, with 17 bases between them. This CDR3 is 14 amino acids long. The germline V gene encodes CDR1 MDHEN and CDR2 SYDVKM. In nucleotides, the CDR3 is TGTGCCAGCAGTCTTACACTAGGCCAGGCTACGCAGTATTTT. It encodes CASSLTLGQATQYF.

The V call is TRBV6-1, the J call TRBJ2-7, with D perhaps TRBD1 (5 bases). This CDR3 comprises 14 residues. CDR1 MNHNS and CDR2 SASEGT come from the germline V gene. V was cut by 2 bases and J by 3 bases, with 11 bases left in between. CDR3 sequence: CASSERGRYYEQYF. The CDR3, as DNA: TGTGCCAGCAGTGAAAGGGGCAGGTACTACGAGCAGTACTTC.

This clone was picked up one time. The chain carries TRBV7-3 and TRBJ2-3, with D perhaps TRBD2 (6 bases). This CDR3 spans 14 amino acids. Germline V CDR1 and CDR2: SGHTA, FQGTGA. Trimming stripped 3 bases from V and 5 bases from J, with 12 bases between. The CDR3 protein is CASSLGTGEDTQYF. The CDR3 DNA follows: TGTGCCAGCAGCTTGGGTACGGGGGAAGATACGCAGTATTTT.

This chain links TRBV28 with TRBJ2-2; TRBD2 matches 11 bases. Germline trimming cut 1 base from V and 5 bases from J; bases unmatched to any gene: 12. CDR1 is MDHEN and CDR2 is SYDVKM in the germline V gene. This CDR3 has 19 amino acids. The CDR3 DNA follows: TGTGCCAGCAGTTTATACGGGACTAGCGGTTCTGTCGGTACCGGGGAGCTGTTTTTT. This translates into CASSLYGTSGSVGTGELFF.

V gene TRBV7-6 combines with J gene TRBJ2-7, with D possibly being TRBD1 (6 bases). From germline, CDR1 is SGHVS and CDR2 FNYEAQ. This CDR3 region has 15 residues. V was shortened by 3 bases and J by 6 bases, with 18 bases between the two germline ends. Here the CDR3 reads CASSLSGTGLREQYF. CDR3 sequence (DNA): TGTGCCAGCAGCTTGTCGGGAACAGGGTTACGCGAGCAGTACTTC. The complete variable domain, with remaining parts taken from reference TRBV7-6 and TRBJ2-7, reads GAGVSQSPRYKVTKRGQDVALRCDPISGHVSLYWYRQALGQGPEFLTYFNYEAQQDKSGLPNDRFSAERPEGSISTLTIQRTEQRDSAMYRCASSLSGTGLREQYFGPGTRLTVT.

This chain joins TRBV6-5 and TRBJ2-3, with TRBD1 identical over 9 bases. There are 16 residues in the CDR3. Germline assignment: CDR1 MNHEY and CDR2 SVGAGI. V shed 0 bases, J shed 3 bases, and the junction held 4 bases outside the gene matches. As DNA, the CDR3 is TGTGCCAGCAGTTACTCTGACAGGGGGGGTACAGATACGCAGTATTTT. This translates into CASSYSDRGGTDTQYF.

In this sample, this clone turned up a few times. The chain uses TRBV29-1 and TRBJ2-3; the D gene is possibly TRBD2 (6 bases). V was shortened by 6 bases and J by 6 bases, with 10 bases between the two germline ends. CDR3 length equals 11 residues. From germline, CDR1 is SQVTM and CDR2 ANQGSEA. For the CDR3, the DNA is TGCAGCGTATGGAGGGACGATACGCAGTATTTT. Its protein product is CSVWRDDTQYF.

The chain joins TRBV7-7 to TRBJ2-2, with a tentative D call TRBD1 (8 bases). CDR3 size: 17 residues. The germline V and J ends were trimmed by 3 bases and 0 bases, with 14 bases remaining between them. In germline, CDR1 is SSHAT, CDR2 FNYEAQ (reference sequence). CDR3 amino acids: CASSLTGAGANTGELFF. As DNA, the CDR3 is TGTGCCAGCAGCTTGACAGGGGCGGGAGCGAACACCGGGGAGCTGTTTTTT.

The chain carries TRBV11-2 and TRBJ2-1, with TRBD2 identical over 10 bases. Germline-derived CDR1 and CDR2 are SGHAT and FQNNGV. Losses at the gene ends were 1 base for V and 9 bases for J; bases not matched to a gene: 6. The CDR3 is 15 amino acids. The CDR3 loop is CASSLVIAGGGEQFF. The CDR3 DNA follows: TGTGCCAGCAGCTTAGTTATAGCGGGGGGAGGTGAGCAGTTCTTC. Together with reference TRBV11-2 and TRBJ2-1, the CDR3 gives the full variable domain: EAGVAQSPRYKIIEKRQSVAFWCNPISGHATLYWYQQILGQGPKLLIQFQNNGVVDDSQLPKDRFSAERLKGVDSTLKIQPAKLEDSAVYLCASSLVIAGGGEQFFGPGTRLTVL.

This clone appeared a single time. The conserved phenylalanine or tryptophan is not found at the CDR3 terminus, so this likely reflects a read error. The chain joins TRBV6-5 to TRBJ1-1; 9 bases map to TRBD1. CDR3 length: 13 residues. V lost 5 bases to trimming and J lost 8 bases; unmatched junction nucleotides: 6. Looked up from germline, CDR1 is MNHEY and CDR2 is SVGAGI. The CDR3 DNA sequence: TGTGCCAGCAGTGGGACAGGGTTCCGGGAAGCTTTCCTT. It specifies CASSGTGFREAFL.

The CDR3 protein is CASSPDFSQLFGETQYF. The DNA for the CDR3 is TGTGCCAGCAGTCCAGACTTCTCCCAATTATTTGGAGAGACCCAGTACTTC. The chain couples TRBV27 to TRBJ2-5; D is unclear. Germline loops: CDR1 MNHEY, CDR2 SMNVEV (reference sequence). Trimming pared 5 bases from V and 4 bases from J, leaving 23 bases between. The CDR3 totals 17 residues.

The chain is built from TRBV29-1 and TRBJ1-1, with unresolved D. CDR1 SQVTM and CDR2 ANQGSEA come from the germline V gene. V lost 3 bases and J lost 1, with 6 bases in between. This CDR3 region has 12 residues. CDR3 nucleotides: TGCAGCGTTGAGCAGGCGAACACTGAAGCTTTCTTT. It codes for CSVEQANTEAFF. The entire variable domain, with the rest obtained from reference TRBV29-1 and TRBJ1-1, is as follows: SAVISQKPSRDICQRGTSLTIQCQVDSQVTMMFWYRQQPGQSLTLIATANQGSEATYESGFVIDKFPISRPNLTFSTLTVSNMSPEDSSIYLCSVEQANTEAFFGQGTRLTVV.

V is TRBV29-1 and J is TRBJ2-3; 8 bases map to TRBD1. The trim removed 5 bases at V and 4 bases at J, leaving 5 bases unmatched. In germline, CDR1 is SQVTM, CDR2 ANQGSEA. The CDR3 runs 13 residues. CDR3 DNA: TGCAGCGTTTCGACAGGGGACCCAGATACGCAGTATTTT. It is translated as CSVSTGDPDTQYF.

The J gene is TRBJ2-5, the V gene TRBV6-5; 8 bases line up with TRBD1. V trimming: 5 bases; J trimming: 2 bases; junction bases outside the gene matches: 7. The CDR3 contains 15 residues. Per germline, CDR1 MNHEY and CDR2 SVGAGI. The CDR3 DNA reads as TGTGCCAGCAGTACCTCAGGGGGCGGTCAAGAGACCCAGTACTTC. It encodes CASSTSGGGQETQYF.

The CDR3 protein is CSVVWSGGAGYNEQFF. Written as DNA, the CDR3 is TGCAGCGTTGTTTGGAGCGGGGGGGCCGGTTACAATGAGCAGTTCTTC. The chain uses TRBV29-1 and TRBJ2-1; 10 positions agree with TRBD2. The CDR3 has 16 amino acids. Germline assignment: CDR1 SQVTM and CDR2 ANQGSEA. V lost 4 bases, J lost 4 bases, and 10 bases stayed unmatched.